The 9 T cell receptor beta chains in this list originate from one sample, sequenced in a study of tumor-infiltrating lymphocytes in glioblastoma multiforme. TCR beta libraries were built from RNA through three nested multiplex PCR rounds using modified ARM-PCR. Each CDR3 protein is one row after TCRdb ran MiXCR on the multiplex PCR reads. The sample holds over 10,000 distinct CDR3 sequences, approximately 70% seen once. Material for sequencing was brain tumor tissue. These receptors were taken from a male donor with glioblastoma.

Worth noting for this clonotype: A read error may be the cause here, since a much bigger clone is one base away. Since no conserved phenylalanine or tryptophan closes the CDR3, a read error is the likely cause. The chain combines TRBV18 with TRBJ2-1, with 7 positions matching TRBD1. Trimming took 6 bases from V and 13 from J; bases not matched to a gene: 6. There are 11 residues in the CDR3. Germline V gene lookup returns CDR1 KGHSH and CDR2 LQKENI. The CDR3 nucleotides read TGTGCCAGCTCGCCTAGACAGGGCCAGTTCTTG. Its protein is CASSPRQGQFL.

This clonotype was detected only once. It may be a read error: a sequence one base away is much more abundant. The chain has TRBV24-1 and TRBJ1-2; 8 nucleotides match TRBD1. Germline V gene lookup returns CDR1 KGHDR and CDR2 SFDVKD. The CDR3 loop spans 16 amino acids. This chain's CDR3 is CAASDLDRDGGYGYTF. The CDR3 DNA reads TGTGCCGCCAGTGACCTGGACAGGGACGGTGGATATGGCTACACCTTC.

Comments on this clonotype: A read error may account for a junction end that differs from germline. V is TRBV10-3 and J is TRBJ2-7; D remains ambiguous. Germline V gene lookup returns CDR1 ENHRY and CDR2 SYGVKD. The CDR3 loop spans 12 amino acids. The CDR3, as DNA: TGTGCCATCAGCGAGGTCTCCTACGGGCAGTACTTC. It yields the protein CAISEVSYGQYF.

This chain connects TRBV10-3 to TRBJ1-4, with TRBD1 as a possible D gene (6 bases). The CDR3 spans 13 residues. CDR1 and CDR2 (germline): ENHRY, SYGVKD. The V gene lost 4 bases and the J gene lost 7 bases, with 10 bases spanning the gap. The CDR3 DNA is TGTGCCATCAGTGCTTACAGGGTTGAAAAACTGTTTTTT. Its protein is CAISAYRVEKLFF.

This clonotype was picked up many times. V is TRBV28 and J is TRBJ1-4; D gene uncertain. This CDR3 has 15 residues. Germline assignment: CDR1 MDHEN and CDR2 SYDVKM. Trimming stripped 5 bases from V and 10 bases from J, with 20 bases between. The CDR3 coding sequence is TGTGCCAGCAGTCCAACGGGCACTGGGCTTTTAAAACTGTTTTTT. Its protein product is CASSPTGTGLLKLFF.

This clonotype has at least ten counts. This rearrangement joins TRBV7-3 to TRBJ1-2; 7 bases align to TRBD1. V trimming: 1 base; J trimming: 6 bases; junction bases outside the gene matches: 5. Germline assignment: CDR1 SGHTA and CDR2 FQGTGA. The CDR3 runs 14 residues. The CDR3 reads CASSLRRGPDGYTF. CDR3 bases: TGTGCCAGCAGCTTAAGGAGGGGGCCAGATGGCTACACCTTC. The full variable domain, with the rest looked up from reference TRBV7-3 and TRBJ1-2, is GAGVSQTPSNKVTEKGKYVELRCDPISGHTALYWYRQSLGQGPEFLIYFQGTGAADDSGLPNDRFFAVRPEGSVSTLKIQRTERGDSAVYLCASSLRRGPDGYTFGSGTRLTVV.

This chain connects TRBV6-5 to TRBJ2-6; no clear D. Trimming shortened V by 5 bases and J by 7 bases, and 6 bases separated the two germline ends. Germline V gene data show CDR1 as MNHEY and CDR2 as SVGAGI. This CDR3 region has 12 residues. CDR3 residues: CASSQDANVLTF. In nucleotides, the CDR3 is TGTGCCAGCAGTCAGGATGCCAACGTCCTGACTTTC.

This clonotype occurred once. V gene TRBV21-1 combines with J gene TRBJ1-2. TRBV21-1 corresponds to a pseudogene. The CDR3 extends over 20 amino acids. The CDR3 loop is CASSKDTALLRKVRRYGYTF. DNA of the CDR3: TGTGCCAGCAGCAAAGATACGGCCCTACTTAGAAAAGTCAGACGCTATGGCTACACCTTC.

This chain joins TRBV7-3 and TRBJ2-3; no clear D gene. The CDR3 is 13 residues long. Trimming took off 5 bases at V and 2 bases at J, with 8 bases between the two ends. CDR1 is SGHTA, CDR2 FQGTGA, per germline. Here the CDR3 DNA reads TGTGCCAGCAGCAAGACAACCACAGATACGCAGTATTTT. Amino acid sequence: CASSKTTTDTQYF.